Listed below are T cell receptor beta chains from one sample, sequenced in a study of graft-versus-host responses after intestinal transplantation. Their target antigens are unknown. The assay was immunoSEQ multiplex PCR, and TCRdb's table has in-frame clones only and misses some. The data hold about 110,000 clones, with more than 90% observed a single time. The starting material was unstimulated CD4+ T cells sorted from spleen or lymph node cells, obtained before transplant. The receptors here all came from a human donor who was the organ donor for an intestinal transplant. CDR3s include the opening cysteine and the closing phenylalanine or tryptophan. D genes are given only for firm matches. The listing skips clone size in some rows; elsewhere it reads once, few, many or a size class.

.	TRBV29-1	.	TRBJ2-3	TGCAGCGCCGGACGGTCGAGGGGGACAGATACGCAGTATTTT	CSAGRSRGTDTQYF
.	TRBV2	.	TRBJ2-7	TGTGCCAGCAGTGAAAGGTACGAGCAGTACTTC	CASSERYEQYF
.	TRBV5-1	TRBD1	TRBJ1-2	TGCGCCAGCAGCGCCCGGGACAGCCATGGCTACACCTTC	CASSARDSHGYTF
.	TRBV11-1	TRBD1	TRBJ2-7	TGTGCCAGCAGCTCCGTGACAGGGCGACTAACCTACGAGCAGTACTTC	CASSSVTGRLTYEQYF
.	TRBV29-1	.	TRBJ2-3	TGCAGCGTTGATGGGAGCACAGATACGCAGTATTTT	CSVDGSTDTQYF
.	TRBV27	.	TRBJ1-2	TGTGCCAGCGCCTTGGTTGGCCGTATTAACTATGGCTACACCTTC	CASALVGRINYGYTF
.	TRBV6-1	.	TRBJ1-5	TGTGCCAGCGGCAGCCACAGGGCCTCCTATCAGCCCCAGCATTTT	CASGSHRASYQPQHF
.	TRBV4-2	.	TRBJ2-7	TGTGCCAGCAGCCAAGCATCTGGCGGCGCCTACGAGCAGTACTTC	CASSQASGGAYEQYF
.	TRBV9	.	TRBJ2-3	TGTGCCAGCAGCATTGAGCCGGGGGCAGATACGCAGTATTTT	CASSIEPGADTQYF
.	TRBV30	TRBD2	TRBJ2-1	TGTGCCTGGGGGAAGGGGACTATCAATGAGCAGTTCTTC	CAWGKGTINEQFF
.	TRBV5-1	TRBD1	TRBJ2-2	TGCGCCAGCAGCCCTCAGGGACAGGGGGCGACCGGGGAGCTGTTTTTT	CASSPQGQGATGELFF
.	TRBV15	.	TRBJ1-5	TGTGCCACCAGCAGAGATAAGGGTAGGGATCAGCCCCAGCATTTT	CATSRDKGRDQPQHF
.	TRBV7-2	.	TRBJ1-1	TGTGCCAGCAGCTTGTGGACAGCGACTGAAGCTTTCTTT	CASSLWTATEAFF
.	TRBV5-4	TRBD2	TRBJ2-2	TGTGCCAGCAGCTTAGAATTGGCGGGAGGACTAAACACCGGGGAGCTGTTTTTT	CASSLELAGGLNTGELFF
.	TRBV19	TRBD1	TRBJ1-5	TGTGCCAGTACGCCACAGGGGCGAGTGGGCAATCAGCCCCAGCATTTT	CASTPQGRVGNQPQHF
.	TRBV6-1	TRBD1	TRBJ2-7	TGTGCCAGCAGCCCCGGGACAGGGGGCCCCTACGAGCAGTACTTC	CASSPGTGGPYEQYF
once	TRBV19	.	TRBJ2-3	TGTGCCAGTAGACCGAACCCCGGACTAACTAACACAGATACGCAGTATTTT	CASRPNPGLTNTDTQYF
.	TRBV10-3	.	TRBJ2-1	TGTGCCATCAGTGAGGCAGGATTTTACAATGAGCAGTTCTTC	CAISEAGFYNEQFF
.	TRBV30	.	TRBJ1-3	TGTGCCTGGACAGGGGCGGCCGGAAACACCATATATTTT	CAWTGAAGNTIYF
.	TRBV27	.	TRBJ2-1	TGTGCCAGCAGTTCCCAGCCCCGAGTGGATGAGCAGTTCTTC	CASSSQPRVDEQFF
.	TRBV6-1	.	TRBJ1-6	TGTGCCAGCGGATCATCACTGGGCAATTCACCCCTCCACTTT	CASGSSLGNSPLHF
.	TRBV7-2	.	TRBJ1-1	TGTGCCAGCAGCTTAGAAAGTACGAACACTGAAGCTTTCTTT	CASSLESTNTEAFF
once	TRBV11-2	TRBD2	TRBJ2-7	TGTGCCAGCAGCCCCCTAGCGGGATCCTACGAGCAGTACTTC	CASSPLAGSYEQYF
.	TRBV27	.	TRBJ1-2	TGTGCCAGCAGTCCTCGGGAAGTAACCCCCTATGGCTACACCTTC	CASSPREVTPYGYTF
.	TRBV11-2	.	TRBJ2-7	TGTGCCAGCAGGCCTTTGGGGCGAGTCCCCCACTACGAGCAGTACTTC	CASRPLGRVPHYEQYF
.	TRBV5-4	TRBD1	TRBJ2-7	TGTGCCAGCAGCCCCCCGGGACAGCTCTACGAGCAGTACTTC	CASSPPGQLYEQYF
.	TRBV28	.	TRBJ1-5	TGTGCCAGCAGAGGGGCAGGGGGCAATCAGCCCCAGCATTTT	CASRGAGGNQPQHF
.	TRBV11-1	TRBD1	TRBJ2-2	TGTGCCAGCCGGACAGGGTTGAACACCGGGGAGCTGTTTTTT	CASRTGLNTGELFF
.	TRBV9	.	TRBJ2-7	TGTGCCAGCAGCGTGACCTTTGGAGTGGGGGAGCAGTACTTC	CASSVTFGVGEQYF
.	TRBV6-5	TRBD1	TRBJ1-5	TGTGCCAGCAGTAGACAGGGGAATCAGCCCCAGCATTTT	CASSRQGNQPQHF
.	TRBV28	.	TRBJ1-1	TGTGCCAGCAGGTATGGGATGAACACTGAAGCTTTCTTT	CASRYGMNTEAFF
.	TRBV6-5	.	TRBJ2-1	TGTGCCAGCAGTTACAGGGTCGGGGAGCAGTTCTTC	CASSYRVGEQFF
.	TRBV7-8	TRBD1	TRBJ1-2	TGTGCCAGCAGCTTATGGGACAGAGACTATGGCTACACCTTC	CASSLWDRDYGYTF
.	TRBV27	.	TRBJ2-3	TGTGCCAGCAGTTTAAAATCCCACACAGATACGCAGTATTTT	CASSLKSHTDTQYF
.	TRBV19	.	TRBJ1-5	TGTGCTTTTACACGAGGAAGGTTGGGGATTAGCAATCAGCCCCAGCATTTT	CAFTRGRLGISNQPQHF
.	TRBV7-9	.	TRBJ2-7	TGTGCCAGCAGCCTGGGGGGAAGCCTGAGCTACGAGCAGTACTTC	CASSLGGSLSYEQYF
once	TRBV7-9	.	TRBJ1-2	TGTGCCAGCAGCTTAGAAGGGGCGCCCGGCTACACCTTC	CASSLEGAPGYTF
.	TRBV28	.	TRBJ1-1	TGTGCCAGCAGCCGCCCCGGGGGGATAACTGAAGCTTTCTTT	CASSRPGGITEAFF